Each of the 18 T cell receptor beta chains below was sequenced from the same sample in a study of T cell changes during pregnancy in multiple sclerosis. Assay used: immunoSEQ multiplex PCR; TCRdb lists only in-frame clones, some missing. The profile shows fewer than 95,000 clones, 85% to 95% of them singletons. Sequenced material: peripheral blood, taken in the first trimester of pregnancy. The origin of the receptors is a female donor with multiple sclerosis, enrolled in a pregnancy study.

The chain recombines TRBV5-5 with TRBJ1-5; D is perhaps TRBD1 (6 bases). This CDR3 is 15 amino acids long. Trimming took 2 bases from V and 9 from J, leaving 18 bases between them. In germline, CDR1 is SGHKS, CDR2 YYEKEE (reference sequence). CDR3: CASSLAGTQQGPQHF. The CDR3 nucleotides read TGTGCCAGCAGCTTAGCCGGGACACAACAGGGGCCCCAGCATTTT.

The CDR3 protein is CASSEGTSFYEQYF. CDR3 bases: TGTGCCAGCAGCGAGGGGACTAGCTTCTACGAGCAGTACTTC. The chain combines TRBV9 with TRBJ2-7, with 9 bases lining up with TRBD2. V shed 3 bases and J 3 bases; nucleotides not matched to a gene: 4. The CDR3 consists of 14 residues. Germline V CDR1 and CDR2: SGDLS, YYNGEE.

The chain joins TRBV5-1 to TRBJ1-1; D not certain. The CDR3 runs 14 residues. From germline, CDR1 is SGHRS and CDR2 YFSETQ. V lost 4 bases to trimming and J lost 1 base, with 11 bases between them. CDR3 region: CASSHTDSNTEAFF. Written as DNA, the CDR3 is TGCGCCAGCAGCCATACAGATTCGAACACTGAAGCTTTCTTT.

The rearrangement joins TRBV2 to TRBJ2-1; 8 positions agree with TRBD2. Per the germline V gene, CDR1 is SNHLY and CDR2 is FYNNEI. The junction had 9 bases not matched to a gene; V was cut back by 4 bases and J by 4 bases. This CDR3 region has 16 residues. This chain's CDR3 is CASSVVPGGPYNEQFF. The CDR3 DNA is TGTGCCAGCAGTGTTGTTCCGGGGGGGCCTTACAATGAGCAGTTCTTC.

This clone was counted once. The chain has TRBV11-2 and TRBJ1-3; weak D call: TRBD1 (5 bases). From germline, CDR1 is SGHAT and CDR2 FQNNGV. The V end lost 2 bases, the J end lost 3 bases, and 8 bases lay between the germline ends. The CDR3 is made up of 14 amino acids. The CDR3 protein is CASSLMGLGNTIYF. CDR3 DNA: TGTGCCAGCAGCTTAATGGGGCTTGGAAACACCATATATTTT.

The rearrangement joins TRBV5-1 to TRBJ2-6; D might be TRBD1 (6 bases). V lost 4 bases to trimming and J lost 0 bases, with 8 bases between them. This CDR3 is built from 15 residues. Germline V gene sequence: CDR1 SGHRS, CDR2 YFSETQ. The CDR3 is CASSQTGSGANVLTF. In DNA form, the CDR3 reads TGCGCCAGCAGCCAGACAGGCTCTGGGGCCAACGTCCTGACTTTC.

The rearrangement links TRBV7-8 to TRBJ2-1; 15 nucleotides match TRBD2. Germline V gene data show CDR1 as SGHVS and CDR2 as FQNEAQ. The CDR3 is 15 amino acids. The J segment lost 8 bases and the V segment lost 5 bases, leaving 4 bases of the junction unmatched. CDR3: CASSIWTSGGDEQFF. CDR3 DNA sequence: TGTGCCAGCAGCATCTGGACTAGCGGGGGGGATGAGCAGTTCTTC.

The chain has TRBV5-5 and TRBJ2-7, with 11 nucleotides matching TRBD1. V shed 4 bases and J 2 bases; nucleotides not matched to a gene: 8. This CDR3 contains 16 residues. Germline V lookup: CDR1 SGHKS, CDR2 YYEKEE (reference sequence). For the CDR3, the DNA is TGTGCCAGCAGCACAGGACAGGGGGCTTTTCCCTACGAGCAGTACTTC. It is translated as CASSTGQGAFPYEQYF.

This chain joins TRBV5-1 and TRBJ2-7, with D perhaps TRBD2 (6 bases). Trimming took 5 bases from V and 0 from J, leaving 18 bases between them. Germline CDR1 SGHRS, CDR2 YFSETQ. The CDR3 runs to 16 residues. The CDR3 here is CASRDRSGLNSYEQYF. CDR3 nucleotide sequence: TGCGCCAGCAGGGACCGTTCGGGACTGAACTCCTACGAGCAGTACTTC. The variable domain in full, completed from reference TRBV5-1 and TRBJ2-7, reads KAGVTQTPRYLIKTRGQQVTLSCSPISGHRSVSWYQQTPGQGLQFLFEYFSETQRNKGNFPGRFSGRQFSNSRSEMNVSTLELGDSALYLCASRDRSGLNSYEQYFGPGTRLTVT.

This chain uses TRBV7-8 with TRBJ2-2; TRBD2 matches at 9 bases. Germline V CDR1 and CDR2: SGHVS, FQNEAQ. V lost 1 base and J lost 2; bases outside the gene matches: 5. The CDR3 spans 17 residues. CDR3 residues: CASSLVAGGRNTGELFF. DNA of the CDR3: TGTGCCAGCAGCTTAGTCGCGGGGGGGCGTAACACCGGGGAGCTGTTTTTT.

The chain has TRBV9 and TRBJ2-1; D is perhaps TRBD2 (5 bases). The CDR3 contains 13 residues. Looked up from germline, CDR1 is SGDLS and CDR2 is YYNGEE. Trimming removed 0 bases from V and 8 bases from J, with 9 bases in between. CDR3 sequence (DNA): TGTGCCAGCAGCGTAGGACTAAGCGATGAGCAGTTCTTC. Its protein is CASSVGLSDEQFF.

Remarks on this clone: Sequence at one end of the junction differs from germline and may be a read error. The chain carries TRBV4-1 and TRBJ1-6, with 7 bases identical to TRBD1. Germline CDR1 MGHRA, CDR2 YSYEKL. The CDR3 has 14 amino acids. The CDR3 DNA sequence: TGCGCCAGCAGCCACGACAGGGAGCATTCGCCCCTCCACTTT. Amino acid sequence: CASSHDREHSPLHF.

The CDR3 sequence is CASSLLPLRGGGETQYF. The CDR3 nucleotides are TGTGCCAGCAGCTTACTGCCCCTCCGGGGGGGTGGGGAGACCCAGTACTTC. This sequence joins TRBV7-3 and TRBJ2-5; 8 bases are shared with TRBD2. The germline gives CDR1 SGHTA, CDR2 FQGTGA. With V trimmed by 2 bases and J by 5 bases, 13 bases remained unmatched. The CDR3 consists of 17 residues.

The chain couples TRBV7-3 to TRBJ2-5; a possible D gene is TRBD2 (5 bases). The CDR3 has 13 residues. From germline, CDR1 is SGHTA and CDR2 FQGTGA. Trimming removed 6 bases from V and 5 bases from J, with 13 bases in between. CDR3 bases: TGTGCCAGCAGTACGGGAACGGGGGAGACCCAGTACTTC. This codes for CASSTGTGETQYF. Drawing the rest from reference TRBV7-3 and TRBJ2-5, the complete variable domain is GAGVSQTPSNKVTEKGKYVELRCDPISGHTALYWYRQSLGQGPEFLIYFQGTGAADDSGLPNDRFFAVRPEGSVSTLKIQRTERGDSAVYLCASSTGTGETQYFGPGTRLLVL.

This rearrangement joins TRBV2 to TRBJ1-6, with 10 bases lining up with TRBD1. Germline trimming cut 5 bases from V and 9 bases from J; bases unmatched to any gene: 4. This CDR3 is built from 14 residues. In germline, CDR1 is SNHLY, CDR2 FYNNEI. Written as DNA, the CDR3 is TGTGCCAGCAGTTTTCGGGACAGGGGTTCACCCCTCCACTTT. Protein product: CASSFRDRGSPLHF.

V usage is TRBV7-6 and J usage is TRBJ1-5; the D gene is possibly TRBD1 (5 bases). The CDR3 contains 15 residues. Germline values: CDR1 SGHVS, CDR2 FNYEAQ. V lost 5 bases and J lost 2, with 13 bases in between. The chain's CDR3 is CASSVGGVGNQPQHF. CDR3 nucleotides: TGTGCCAGCAGCGTCGGAGGGGTCGGCAATCAGCCCCAGCATTTT.

V is TRBV9 and J is TRBJ1-1; perhaps TRBD1 as D (6 bases). Germline V gene lookup returns CDR1 SGDLS and CDR2 YYNGEE. This CDR3 has 16 residues. V was shortened by 0 bases and J by 0 bases, with 12 bases between the two germline ends. The DNA for the CDR3 is TGTGCCAGCAGCGTAGCTTTGAACAGGGTGAACACTGAAGCTTTCTTT. The encoded protein is CASSVALNRVNTEAFF.

The V gene is TRBV7-6, the J gene TRBJ2-2; D possibly corresponds to TRBD1 (5 bases). V shed 1 base and J shed 5 bases, with 8 bases lying between them. Per the germline V gene, CDR1 is SGHVS and CDR2 is FNYEAQ. This CDR3 is built from 14 residues. The CDR3 bases are TGTGCCAGCAGCTTAGGGGGCGGAACCGGGGAGCTGTTTTTT. As protein: CASSLGGGTGELFF.